The T cell receptor beta chain described here comes from a study of T cell changes during pregnancy in multiple sclerosis. In germline, CDR1 is SGHTA, CDR2 FQGNSA. This CDR3 has 16 amino acids. J lost 2 bases, V lost 1 base, and 5 bases had no gene match. Libraries were prepared by immunoSEQ multiplex PCR; TCRdb keeps only in-frame clonotypes and omits some of them. The sample holds about 31,000 clones, 89% seen once. Sequenced material: CD8+ T cells from peripheral blood mononuclear cells, taken in the second trimester of pregnancy. The chain has TRBV7-2 and TRBJ1-2, with TRBD1 matching 9 bases. The TCR originated in a female donor with multiple sclerosis, enrolled in a pregnancy study. The CDR3 spells CASSLGGTGKNYGYTF. The CDR3 bases are TGTGCCAGCAGCTTAGGGGGGACAGGGAAGAACTATGGCTACACCTTC.